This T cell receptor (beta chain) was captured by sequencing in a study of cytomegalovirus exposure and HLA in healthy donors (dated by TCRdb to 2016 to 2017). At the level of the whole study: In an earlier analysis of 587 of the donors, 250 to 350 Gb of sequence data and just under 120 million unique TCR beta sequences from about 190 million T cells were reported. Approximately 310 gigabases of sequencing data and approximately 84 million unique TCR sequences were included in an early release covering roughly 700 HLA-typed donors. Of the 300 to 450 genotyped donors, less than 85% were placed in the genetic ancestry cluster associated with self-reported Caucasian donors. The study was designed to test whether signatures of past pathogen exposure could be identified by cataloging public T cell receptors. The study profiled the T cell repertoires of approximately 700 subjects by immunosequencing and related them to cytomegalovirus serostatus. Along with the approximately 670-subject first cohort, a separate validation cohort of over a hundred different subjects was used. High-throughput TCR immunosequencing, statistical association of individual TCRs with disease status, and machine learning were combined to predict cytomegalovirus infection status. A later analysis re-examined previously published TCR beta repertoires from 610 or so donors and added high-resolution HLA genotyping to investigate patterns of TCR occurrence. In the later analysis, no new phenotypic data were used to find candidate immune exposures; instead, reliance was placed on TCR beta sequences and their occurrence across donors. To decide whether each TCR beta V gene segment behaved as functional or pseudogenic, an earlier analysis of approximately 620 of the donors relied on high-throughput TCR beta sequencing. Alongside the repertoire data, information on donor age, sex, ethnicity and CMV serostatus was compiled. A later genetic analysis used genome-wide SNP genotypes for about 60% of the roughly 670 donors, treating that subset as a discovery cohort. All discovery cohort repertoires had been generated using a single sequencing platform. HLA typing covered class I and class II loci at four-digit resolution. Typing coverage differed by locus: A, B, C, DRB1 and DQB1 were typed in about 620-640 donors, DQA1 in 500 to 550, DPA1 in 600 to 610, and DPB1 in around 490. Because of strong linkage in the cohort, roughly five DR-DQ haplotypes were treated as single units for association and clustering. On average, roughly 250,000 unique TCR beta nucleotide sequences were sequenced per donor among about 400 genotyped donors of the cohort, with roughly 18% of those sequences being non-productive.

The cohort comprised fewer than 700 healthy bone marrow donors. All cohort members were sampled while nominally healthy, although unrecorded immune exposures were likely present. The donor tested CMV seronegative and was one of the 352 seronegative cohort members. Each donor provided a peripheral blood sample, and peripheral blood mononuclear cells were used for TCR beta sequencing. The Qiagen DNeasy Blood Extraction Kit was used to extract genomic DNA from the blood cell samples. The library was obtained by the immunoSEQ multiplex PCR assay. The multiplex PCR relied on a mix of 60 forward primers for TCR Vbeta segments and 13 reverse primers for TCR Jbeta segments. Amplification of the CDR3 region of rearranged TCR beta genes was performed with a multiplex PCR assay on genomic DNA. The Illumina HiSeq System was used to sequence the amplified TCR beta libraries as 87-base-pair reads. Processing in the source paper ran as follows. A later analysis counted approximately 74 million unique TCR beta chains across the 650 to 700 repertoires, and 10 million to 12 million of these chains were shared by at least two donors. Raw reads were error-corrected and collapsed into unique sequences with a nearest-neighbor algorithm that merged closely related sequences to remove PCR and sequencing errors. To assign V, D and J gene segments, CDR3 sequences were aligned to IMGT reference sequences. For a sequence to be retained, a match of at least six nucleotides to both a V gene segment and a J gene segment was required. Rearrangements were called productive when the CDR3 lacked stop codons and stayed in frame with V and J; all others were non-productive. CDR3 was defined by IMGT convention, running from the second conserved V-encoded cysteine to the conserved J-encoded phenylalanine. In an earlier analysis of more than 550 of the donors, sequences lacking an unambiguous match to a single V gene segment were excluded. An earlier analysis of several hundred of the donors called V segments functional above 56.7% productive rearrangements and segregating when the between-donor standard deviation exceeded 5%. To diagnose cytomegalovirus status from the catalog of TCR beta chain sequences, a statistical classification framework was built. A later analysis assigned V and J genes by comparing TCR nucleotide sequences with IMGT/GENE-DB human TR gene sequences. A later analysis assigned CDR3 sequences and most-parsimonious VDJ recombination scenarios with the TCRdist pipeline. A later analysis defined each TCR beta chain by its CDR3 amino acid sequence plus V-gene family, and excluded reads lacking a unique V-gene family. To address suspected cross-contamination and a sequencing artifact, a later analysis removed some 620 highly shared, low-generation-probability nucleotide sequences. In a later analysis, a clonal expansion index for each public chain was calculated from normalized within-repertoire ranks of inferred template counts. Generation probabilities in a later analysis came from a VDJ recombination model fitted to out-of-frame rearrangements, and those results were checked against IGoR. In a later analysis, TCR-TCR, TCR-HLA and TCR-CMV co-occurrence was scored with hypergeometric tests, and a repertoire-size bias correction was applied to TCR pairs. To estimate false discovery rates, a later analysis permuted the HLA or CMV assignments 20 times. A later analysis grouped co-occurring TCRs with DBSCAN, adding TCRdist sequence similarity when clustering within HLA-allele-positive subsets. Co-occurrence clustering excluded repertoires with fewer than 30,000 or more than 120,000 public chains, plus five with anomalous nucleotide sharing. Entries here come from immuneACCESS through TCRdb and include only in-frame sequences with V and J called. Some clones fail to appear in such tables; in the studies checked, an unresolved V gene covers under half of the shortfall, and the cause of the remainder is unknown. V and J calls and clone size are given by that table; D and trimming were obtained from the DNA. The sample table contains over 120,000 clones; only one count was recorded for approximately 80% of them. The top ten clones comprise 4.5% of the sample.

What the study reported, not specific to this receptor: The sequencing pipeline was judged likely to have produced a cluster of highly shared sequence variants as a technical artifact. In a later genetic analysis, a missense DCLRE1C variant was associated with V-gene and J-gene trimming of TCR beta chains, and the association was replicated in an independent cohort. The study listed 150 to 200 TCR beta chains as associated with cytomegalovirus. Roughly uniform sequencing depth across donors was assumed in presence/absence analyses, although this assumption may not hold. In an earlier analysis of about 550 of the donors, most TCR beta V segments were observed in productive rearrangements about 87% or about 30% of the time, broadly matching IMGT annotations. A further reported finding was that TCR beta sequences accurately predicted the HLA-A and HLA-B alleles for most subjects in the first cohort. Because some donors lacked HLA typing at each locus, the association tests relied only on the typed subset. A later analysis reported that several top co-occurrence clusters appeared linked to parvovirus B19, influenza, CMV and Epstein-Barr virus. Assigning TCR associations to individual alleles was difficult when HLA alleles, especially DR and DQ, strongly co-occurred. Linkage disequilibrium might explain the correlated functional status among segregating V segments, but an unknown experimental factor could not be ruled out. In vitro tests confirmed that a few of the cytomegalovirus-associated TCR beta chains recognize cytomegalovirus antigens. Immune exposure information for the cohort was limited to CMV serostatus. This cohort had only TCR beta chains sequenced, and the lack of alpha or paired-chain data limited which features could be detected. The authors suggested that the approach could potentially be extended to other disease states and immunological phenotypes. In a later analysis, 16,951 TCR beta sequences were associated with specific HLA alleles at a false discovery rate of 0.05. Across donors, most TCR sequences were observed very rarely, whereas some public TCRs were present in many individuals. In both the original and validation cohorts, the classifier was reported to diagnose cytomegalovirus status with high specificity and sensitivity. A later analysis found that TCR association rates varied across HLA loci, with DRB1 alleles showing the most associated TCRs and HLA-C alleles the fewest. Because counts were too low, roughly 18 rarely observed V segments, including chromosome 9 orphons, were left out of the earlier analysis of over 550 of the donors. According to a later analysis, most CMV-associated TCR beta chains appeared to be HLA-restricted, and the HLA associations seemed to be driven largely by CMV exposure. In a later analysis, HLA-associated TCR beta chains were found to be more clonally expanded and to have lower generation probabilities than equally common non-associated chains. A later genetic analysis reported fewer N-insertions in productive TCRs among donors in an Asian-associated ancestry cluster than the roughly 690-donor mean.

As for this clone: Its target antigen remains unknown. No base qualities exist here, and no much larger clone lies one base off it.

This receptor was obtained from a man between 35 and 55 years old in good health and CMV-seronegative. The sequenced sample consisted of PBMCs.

In nucleotides, the sequence is TGTGCCAGCAGGTTACAGGGTGCCCCTAGTTCACCCCTCCACTTT. Its coded protein is CASRLQGAPSSPLHF. Recombination joined TRBV28 with TRBJ1-6, with a tentative D gene TRBD1 over 6 matching bases. Based on the germline V gene, the CDR1 and CDR2 sequences are MDHEN and SYDVKM. The CDR3 contains 15 residues, cysteine and phenylalanine counted. CDR3 DNA only is kept here, 45 bases in frame from base 1. Deletion took 6 bases off V and 9 bases off J, with a span of 18 bases between the germline ends. The full variable domain, with segments outside the CDR3 supplied by the reference TRBV28 and TRBJ1-6 proteins, appears as DVKVTQSSRYLVKRTGEKVFLECVQDMDHENMFWYRQDPGLGLRLIYFSYDVKMKEKGDIPEGYSVSREKKERFSLILESASTNQTSMYLCASRLQGAPSSPLHFGNGTRLTVT.